Described below is a single T cell receptor beta chain sequence and its context. Its matching antigen is unknown. Stated time point: late sampling 161 to 241 days after vaccination in a few convalescent patients. Treatment of the sample: roughly 11-day PBMC culture with coronavirus spike peptide pools or control peptides (ViraFEST assay). Having spent ten to eleven days in culture, CD4+ T cells were then isolated by negative selection. This specimen belongs to a study of vaccination and CD4 T cells after COVID-19. Study-level information: The convalescents included six males and four females, and among them two were Hispanic while seven were Caucasian. Cells were stimulated with overlapping spike peptides from SARS-CoV-2, HCoV-NL63, HCoV-OC43 and HCoV-229E. Specimens were obtained from a few convalescent patients at day 14 and at days 161 to 241 post-vaccination.

Sequencing of cultured CD4+ T cell DNA used the Oncomine TCR Beta short-read assay. From the PCR reads, TCRdb called clonotypes with MiXCR, one entry per CDR3 protein. The sample lists more than 15,000 distinct CDR3 sequences, 52% occurring once. The CDR3 consists of 16 residues. V dropped 5 bases and J dropped 9 bases, with 23 bases sitting between them. CDR1 is SGHTA, CDR2 FQGTGA, per germline. This TCR was recovered from a human donor who had recovered from COVID-19. The genes are TRBV7-3 and TRBJ2-1, with D perhaps TRBD1 (6 bases). The sample in question was CD4+ T cells from blood, cultured in vitro, obtained about 7 months after SARS-CoV-2 vaccination. The CDR3 reads CASSPDGSPRGSEQFF. The CDR3 DNA sequence: TGTGCCAGCAGCCCCGACGGGTCCCCGAGGGGGAGTGAGCAGTTCTTC.